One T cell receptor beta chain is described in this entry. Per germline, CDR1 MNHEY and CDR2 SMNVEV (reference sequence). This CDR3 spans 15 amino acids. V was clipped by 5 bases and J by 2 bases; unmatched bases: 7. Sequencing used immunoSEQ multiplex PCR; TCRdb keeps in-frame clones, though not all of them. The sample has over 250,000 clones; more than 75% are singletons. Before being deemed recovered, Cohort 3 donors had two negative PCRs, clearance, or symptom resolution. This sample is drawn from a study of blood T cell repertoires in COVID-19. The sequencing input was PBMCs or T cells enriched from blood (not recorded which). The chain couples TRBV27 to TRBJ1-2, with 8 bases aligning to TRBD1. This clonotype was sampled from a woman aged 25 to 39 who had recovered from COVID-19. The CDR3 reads CASSMTRQGNYGYTF. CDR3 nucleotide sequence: TGTGCCAGCAGTATGACCCGACAGGGGAACTATGGCTACACCTTC.